Described below is a single TCR beta chain sequence and its context. The Seattle patients, enrolled during active infection, were followed longitudinally. This entry belongs to a study of blood T cell repertoires in COVID-19. Study-level background: Sites across the United States, Italy and Spain contributed samples from acute and convalescent COVID-19. Nucleic acid was either cDNA or gDNA, and it came from T cells, B-cell-depleted T cells, or PBMCs.

The ends lost 2 bases at V and 2 bases at J; junction bases unmatched: 4. Germline V gives CDR1 MNHNS, CDR2 SASEGT. This CDR3 contains 15 residues. In the study's own analysis: Amplified reference gene primers provided the basis for estimating nucleated cell counts. Repertoires were generated with immunoSEQ multiplex PCR, while TCRdb's copy carries only in-frame clones and drops some. Clone size and the V and J calls come from that table; the DNA yielded D and trimming. In the table there are some 310,000 clones, 85% to 90% of which are singletons. The rearrangement links TRBV6-1 to TRBJ2-3, with 7 bases matching TRBD1. Sample: peripheral blood. This receptor was obtained from a woman in her thirties with COVID-19, enrolled during active disease. CDR3 in amino acids: CASSEHRGATDTQYF. The CDR3 DNA reads as TGTGCCAGCAGTGAACACAGGGGAGCCACAGATACGCAGTATTTT.